A selection of T cell receptor beta chains follows, all from one sample in a study of T cell responses to AZD1222 COVID-19 vaccine. Sequencing was performed with immunoSEQ multiplex PCR; in TCRdb, only in-frame clones are kept and a portion is missing. The table lists about 99,000 clones, roughly nine tenths of them singletons, with approximately 9% in the top ten. Sequencing used peripheral blood, obtained 28 days after the second AZD1222 dose. These receptors all stem from an adult who received the AZD1222 COVID-19 vaccine. Both conserved end residues are part of each CDR3. A D gene is named only where the DNA matches it firmly. Clone size is stated in some rows and not others, as once, few, many or a class when expanded.

TRBV5-1,NA,NA,TRBJ2-3,TGCGCCAGCAGCTCAGACCCCACCGCAGATACGCAGTATTTT,CASSSDPTADTQYF
TRBV25-1,NA,NA,TRBJ1-6,TGTGCCAGCAGTGACACGGGTTCACCCCTCCACTTT,CASSDTGSPLHF
TRBV14,NA,NA,TRBJ1-4,TGTGCCAGCAGCCGCGAAGAAAATGAAAAACTGTTTTTT,CASSREENEKLFF
TRBV10-3,once,TRBD1,TRBJ2-7,TGTGCCATCAGTGCCGGGACAGGGGGTTACGAGCAGTACTTC,CAISAGTGGYEQYF
TRBV5-1,once,NA,TRBJ2-6,TGCGCCAGCAGCTTGTATTTCCATGGCACAGGAGATCACTCTGGGGCCAACGTCCTGACTTTC,CASSLYFHGTGDHSGANVLTF
TRBV30,NA,NA,TRBJ2-3,TGTGCCTGGAGTCCGGGGACAGATACGCAGTATTTT,CAWSPGTDTQYF
TRBV5-1,NA,TRBD2,TRBJ2-3,TGCGCCAGCAGCTCAGGACTAGCGGGGGGCACAGATACGCAGTATTTT,CASSSGLAGGTDTQYF
TRBV7-2,NA,NA,TRBJ2-7,TGTGCCAGCAGCTCTTCCGTGTCCTACGAGCAGTACTTC,CASSSSVSYEQYF
TRBV7-3,NA,NA,TRBJ1-1,TGTGCCAGCAGCTTAACCGGGACATCCCCTGAAGCTTTCTTT,CASSLTGTSPEAFF
TRBV7-8,NA,NA,TRBJ2-7,TGTGCCAGCAGTCCACGGGGGCGGTCAGGATACGAGCAGTACTTC,CASSPRGRSGYEQYF
TRBV5-1,NA,NA,TRBJ2-1,TGCGCCAGCAGCGCCCGGGGTCCGCTGCGTGAGCAGTTCTTC,CASSARGPLREQFF
TRBV7-3,NA,TRBD1,TRBJ1-1,TGTGCCAGCAGCCCGGGACAGGGCAATGAAGCTTTCTTT,CASSPGQGNEAFF
TRBV28,NA,TRBD1,TRBJ1-3,TGTGCCAGCAGTACAGGGGGCTCTGGAAACACCATATATTTT,CASSTGGSGNTIYF
TRBV10-3,NA,NA,TRBJ2-2,TGTGCCATCAGCCGGGACAAGACCTACACCGGGGAGCTGTTTTTT,CAISRDKTYTGELFF
TRBV28,NA,NA,TRBJ1-4,TGTGCCAGCAGTTTACCGCAGGGTAGTAATGAAAAACTGTTTTTT,CASSLPQGSNEKLFF
TRBV20-1,NA,NA,TRBJ1-2,TGCAGTGCTAGTCTCGTCGAGTTCAACTATGGCTACACCTTC,CSASLVEFNYGYTF
TRBV6-1,NA,TRBD1,TRBJ1-1,TGTGCCAGCAGTGAAGAGACAGGGGGAATTGGGAAAGCTTTCTTT,CASSEETGGIGKAFF
TRBV28,NA,NA,TRBJ1-5,TGTGCCAGCAGTAGAGGGAAGAGTCAGCCCCAGCATTTT,CASSRGKSQPQHF
TRBV24-1,NA,NA,TRBJ2-3,TGTGCCACCAGTGATTTTGAAGGGGTGGCAGATACGCAGTATTTT,CATSDFEGVADTQYF
TRBV30,NA,NA,TRBJ2-2,TGTGCCTGGAGGGTAGGGGGAACCGGGGAGCTGTTTTTT,CAWRVGGTGELFF
TRBV18,NA,NA,TRBJ1-1,TGTGCCAGCTCACCCACCGGGCGGCACCTGGCCACTGAAGCTTTCTTT,CASSPTGRHLATEAFF
TRBV28,NA,NA,TRBJ2-7,TGTGCCAGCAGTTTTCCCCAGGGAATAACCTACGAGCAGTACTTC,CASSFPQGITYEQYF
TRBV28,NA,NA,TRBJ1-5,TGTGCCAGCAGTATAAGGGGGAATCAGCCCCAGCATTTT,CASSIRGNQPQHF
TRBV2,NA,TRBD2,TRBJ2-5,TGTGCCAGCAGTGGGGAGGGGACCCAGTACTTC,CASSGEGTQYF
TRBV2,many,TRBD1,TRBJ1-5,TGTGCCAGCAGTGAAGATTGGACAGGGGGGCAGCCCCAGCATTTT,CASSEDWTGGQPQHF
TRBV7-2,NA,TRBD1,TRBJ1-5,TGTGCCAGCAGCTCGGGACAGGGTGGGGGAAGCAATCAGCCCCAGCATTTT,CASSSGQGGGSNQPQHF
TRBV29-1,once,NA,TRBJ2-1,TGCAGCGTTGGGATACCTCTAGGGGAGCAGTTCTTC,CSVGIPLGEQFF
TRBV27,NA,NA,TRBJ1-4,TGTGCCAGCAGTTTACAGGGGAGCGGTGAAAAACTGTTTTTT,CASSLQGSGEKLFF
TRBV19,NA,TRBD2,TRBJ2-7,TGTGCCAGTAGTCACTCCCGACTAGCGGGAGTCTACGAGCAGTACTTC,CASSHSRLAGVYEQYF
TRBV28,NA,NA,TRBJ1-4,TGTGCCAGCAGTTCCGCGACAGTCCGGGAAAAACTGTTTTTT,CASSSATVREKLFF
TRBV10-3,NA,NA,TRBJ1-2,TGTGCCATCAGTGGGGCTTTGCGGGGAAGCTACACCTTC,CAISGALRGSYTF
TRBV3-1/TRBV3-2,NA,NA,TRBJ2-7,TGTGCCAGCAGCCGTGGGGCAGGACCCTACGAGCAGTACTTC,CASSRGAGPYEQYF
TRBV5-5,NA,TRBD1,TRBJ1-4,TGTGCCAGCAGCTCGCGGACCCCGACAGGGGCAGGGGAAAAACTGTTTTTT,CASSSRTPTGAGEKLFF
TRBV10-3,once,TRBD2,TRBJ2-2,TGTGCCATCAGTCGCGGGAGTAACACCGGGGAGCTGTTTTTT,CAISRGSNTGELFF
TRBV6-5,NA,TRBD2,TRBJ2-1,TGTGCCAGCAGTTACCAGCGGGGCTCCTACAATGAGCAGTTCTTC,CASSYQRGSYNEQFF
TRBV5-1,NA,TRBD2,TRBJ2-7,TGCGCCAGCAGCCCCTCGGGGGGGAGGGGAACCCACGAGCAGTACTTC,CASSPSGGRGTHEQYF
TRBV14,few,NA,TRBJ2-7,TGTGCCAGCAGCCAAGGGTTGGGGAAGCAGTACTTC,CASSQGLGKQYF
TRBV5-4,NA,TRBD2,TRBJ2-2,TGTGCCAGCAGTTCCGGGACTAGCTCCTACGGGGAGCTGTTTTTT,CASSSGTSSYGELFF
TRBV6-5,once,TRBD1,TRBJ2-1,TGTGCCAGCAGCCTACAGGGGCAAGTCTACAATGAGCAGTTCTTC,CASSLQGQVYNEQFF
TRBV28,few,NA,TRBJ1-2,TGTGCCAGCAGTTTATCCGGGTCTCGGGGCTACACCTTC,CASSLSGSRGYTF
TRBV3-1/TRBV3-2,once,TRBD1,TRBJ2-7,TGTGCCAGCAGCAGGGACAGTTTTACCTACGAGCAGTACTTC,CASSRDSFTYEQYF
TRBV24-1,NA,NA,TRBJ2-7,TGTGCCACCAGTGACCCCGGACCAAACCAACCCTACGAGCAGTACTTC,CATSDPGPNQPYEQYF
TRBV3-1/TRBV3-2,NA,NA,TRBJ2-1,TGTGCCAGCAGCTCCCGAGGGGGGGGTTTATTAAGTTCGGGTGAGCAGTTCTTC,CASSSRGGGLLSSGEQFF
TRBV29-1,NA,TRBD1,TRBJ2-1,TGCAGCGTTGAGGGGACAGAAGACAGCTCCTACAATGAGCAGTTCTTC,CSVEGTEDSSYNEQFF
TRBV9,NA,TRBD2,TRBJ2-2,TGTGCCAGCAGCGTCGCCGGGACTACCCACACCGGGGAGCTGTTTTTT,CASSVAGTTHTGELFF
TRBV2,NA,TRBD1,TRBJ1-6,TGTGCCAGCAGTCGGACAGGGTTTAATTCACCCCTCCACTTT,CASSRTGFNSPLHF
TRBV9,NA,NA,TRBJ2-7,TGTGCCAGCAGCGTAGGTTCAGGGAAGTTGAGCGAGCAGTACTTC,CASSVGSGKLSEQYF
TRBV28,NA,TRBD1,TRBJ1-5,TGTGCCAGCAGTTTCGGGACAGGGATTCAGCCCCAGCATTTT,CASSFGTGIQPQHF
TRBV5-1,NA,TRBD2,TRBJ2-5,TGCGCCAGCAGCTTGACTAGCGGGGGTAAAGAGACCCAGTACTTC,CASSLTSGGKETQYF
TRBV2,NA,NA,TRBJ2-5,TGTGCCATGGAGGGAGAGACCCAGTACTTC,CAMEGETQYF
TRBV6-5,NA,NA,TRBJ1-5,TGTGCCAGCAGTCCCCTAGGGGGAGGGGGTCAGCCCCAGCATTTT,CASSPLGGGGQPQHF
TRBV6-6,NA,TRBD1,TRBJ2-7,TGTGCCAGCAGTTACTCAACCGGGACAGGGGGAGACGAGCAGTACTTC,CASSYSTGTGGDEQYF
TRBV9,NA,TRBD1,TRBJ2-1,TGTGCCAGCAGCGTAGATACAGGGGCTTACAATGAGCAGTTCTTC,CASSVDTGAYNEQFF
TRBV7-8,NA,TRBD1,TRBJ2-7,TGTGCCAGCAGCCTCGGGACAGGAGTCTACGAGCAGTACTTC,CASSLGTGVYEQYF
TRBV13,NA,NA,TRBJ2-7,TGTGCCAGCAGCCACAGACGAGGGCTCCACGAGCAGTACTTC,CASSHRRGLHEQYF
TRBV28,NA,NA,TRBJ2-7,TGTGCCAGCAGTTTTACACCGAGCTCCTACGAGCAGTACTTC,CASSFTPSSYEQYF
TRBV6-1,NA,NA,TRBJ1-3,TGTGCCAGCAGTGAATTCTCCGGGGGCTACTCTGGAAACACCATATATTTT,CASSEFSGGYSGNTIYF